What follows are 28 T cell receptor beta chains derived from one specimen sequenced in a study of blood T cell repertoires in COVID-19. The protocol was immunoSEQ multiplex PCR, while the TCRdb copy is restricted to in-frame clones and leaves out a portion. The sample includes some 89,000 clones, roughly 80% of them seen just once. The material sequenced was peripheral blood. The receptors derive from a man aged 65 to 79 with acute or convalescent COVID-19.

The DNA of the CDR3 is TGTGCCAGCAGTTGGGCCAGGCAAGTCTACAATGAGCAGTTCTTC. Translated: CASSWARQVYNEQFF. V usage is TRBV6-2 or TRBV6-3 and J usage is TRBJ2-1; D is undetermined. This CDR3 is 15 amino acids long. The V end was cut by 4 bases, the J end by 3 bases, with 13 bases between. CDR1 is MNHEY, CDR2 SVGEGT, per germline.

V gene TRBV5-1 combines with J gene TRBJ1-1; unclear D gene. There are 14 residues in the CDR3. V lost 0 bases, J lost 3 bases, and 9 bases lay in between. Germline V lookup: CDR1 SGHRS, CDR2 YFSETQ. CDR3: CASSLGGKDTEAFF. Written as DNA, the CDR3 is TGCGCCAGCAGCTTGGGAGGGAAGGACACTGAAGCTTTCTTT.

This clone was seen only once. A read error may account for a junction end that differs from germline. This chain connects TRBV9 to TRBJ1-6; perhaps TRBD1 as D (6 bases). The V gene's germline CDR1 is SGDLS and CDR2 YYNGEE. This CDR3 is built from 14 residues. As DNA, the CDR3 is TGTGCCAGCAGCGTAGAGGGCAGGGGTTCACCCCTTCACTTT. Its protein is CASSVEGRGSPLHF.

Here the CDR3 DNA reads TGCGCCAGCAGCTTCGAACCCTCTACCCCCGCGTTCTTC. It specifies CASSFEPSTPAFF. This chain joins TRBV5-1 and TRBJ2-1; D gene ambiguous. Per germline, CDR1 SGHRS and CDR2 YFSETQ. The V and J ends lost 2 bases and 15 bases respectively, with 18 bases between them. The CDR3 length is 13 residues.

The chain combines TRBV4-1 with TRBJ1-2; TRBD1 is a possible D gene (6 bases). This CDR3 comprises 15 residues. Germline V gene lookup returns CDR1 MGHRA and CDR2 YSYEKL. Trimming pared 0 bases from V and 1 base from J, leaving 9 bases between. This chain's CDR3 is CASSQDPGDNYGYTF. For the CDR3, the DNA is TGCGCCAGCAGCCAAGATCCAGGGGATAACTATGGCTACACCTTC.

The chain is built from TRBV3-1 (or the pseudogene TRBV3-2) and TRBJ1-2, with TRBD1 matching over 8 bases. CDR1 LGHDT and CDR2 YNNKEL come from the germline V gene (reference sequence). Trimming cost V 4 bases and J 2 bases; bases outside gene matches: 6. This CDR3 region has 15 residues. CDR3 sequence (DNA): TGTGCCAGCAGCCCAGGGGCAGGGGGCAACTATGGCTACACCTTC. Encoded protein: CASSPGAGGNYGYTF.

The CDR3 DNA reads as TGTGCCAGCAGTGACCCCCAGCGCGAGCAGTACGTC. Protein sequence: CASSDPQREQYV. This sequence joins TRBV2 and TRBJ2-7; D gene ambiguous. The CDR3 loop spans 12 amino acids. The germline gives CDR1 SNHLY, CDR2 FYNNEI. With 3 bases removed from V and 6 bases from J, the gap between germline ends came to 9 bases.

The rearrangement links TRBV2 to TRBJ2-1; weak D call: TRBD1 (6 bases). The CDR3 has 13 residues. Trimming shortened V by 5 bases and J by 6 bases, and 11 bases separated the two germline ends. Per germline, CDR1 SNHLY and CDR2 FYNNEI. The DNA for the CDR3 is TGTGCCAGCAGTCCAGGGGCGCCCAATGAGCAGTTCTTC. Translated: CASSPGAPNEQFF.

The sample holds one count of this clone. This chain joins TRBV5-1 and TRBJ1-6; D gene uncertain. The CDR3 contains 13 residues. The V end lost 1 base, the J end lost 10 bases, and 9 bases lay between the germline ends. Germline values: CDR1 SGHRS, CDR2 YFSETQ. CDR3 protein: CASSLRGSSPLHF. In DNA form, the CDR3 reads TGCGCCAGCAGCTTGCGTGGGAGCTCACCCCTCCACTTT.

The CDR3 reads CSVRENTEAFF. The CDR3 coding sequence is TGCAGCGTCAGGGAGAACACTGAAGCTTTCTTT. This chain uses TRBV29-1 with TRBJ1-1; the D gene is possibly TRBD1 (5 bases). This CDR3 region has 11 residues. With 6 bases removed from V and 1 base from J, the gap between germline ends came to 6 bases. CDR1 and CDR2 from the germline V gene are SQVTM and ANQGSEA.

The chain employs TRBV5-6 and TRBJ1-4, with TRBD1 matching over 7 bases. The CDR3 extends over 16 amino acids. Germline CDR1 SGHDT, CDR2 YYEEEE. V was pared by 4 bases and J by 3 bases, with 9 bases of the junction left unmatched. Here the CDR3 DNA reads TGTGCCAGCAGCCTAGGACAGGCCCCTTCTAATGAAAAACTGTTTTTT. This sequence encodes CASSLGQAPSNEKLFF.

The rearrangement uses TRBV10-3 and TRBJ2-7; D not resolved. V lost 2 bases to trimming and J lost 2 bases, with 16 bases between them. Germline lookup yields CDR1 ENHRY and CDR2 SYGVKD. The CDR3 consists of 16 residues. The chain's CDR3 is CAISEHPNSRPYEQYF. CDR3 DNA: TGTGCCATCAGTGAGCACCCCAACAGCCGACCCTACGAGCAGTACTTC.

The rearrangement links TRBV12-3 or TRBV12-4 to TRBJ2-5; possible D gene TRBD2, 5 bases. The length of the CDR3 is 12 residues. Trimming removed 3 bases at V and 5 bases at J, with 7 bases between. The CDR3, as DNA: TGTGCCAGCAGTTTGTTAGCGGAGACCCAGTACTTC. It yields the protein CASSLLAETQYF.

CDR3 region: CASSLRGLSYNSPLHF. CDR3 in DNA: TGTGCCAGCAGTCTAAGGGGGCTCTCCTATAATTCACCCCTCCACTTT. This chain joins TRBV27 and TRBJ1-6, with 7 bases aligning to TRBD1. This CDR3 spans 16 amino acids. Germline V gene data show CDR1 as MNHEY and CDR2 as SMNVEV (reference sequence). V shed 5 bases and J 0 bases; nucleotides not matched to a gene: 4.

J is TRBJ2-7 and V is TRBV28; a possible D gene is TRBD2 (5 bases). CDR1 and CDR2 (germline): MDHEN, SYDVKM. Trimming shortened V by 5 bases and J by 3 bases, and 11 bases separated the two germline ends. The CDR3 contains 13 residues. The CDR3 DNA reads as TGTGCCAGCAGTCGAGGACTGGGCTACGAGCAGTACGTC. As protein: CASSRGLGYEQYV.

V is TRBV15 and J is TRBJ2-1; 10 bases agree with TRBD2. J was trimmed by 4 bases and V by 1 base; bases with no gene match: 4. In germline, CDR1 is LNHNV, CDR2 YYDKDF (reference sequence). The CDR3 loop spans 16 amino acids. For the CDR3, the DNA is TGTGCCACCAGCAGAGTAGTACTAGCGGGGTACAATGAGCAGTTCTTC. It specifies CATSRVVLAGYNEQFF.

The CDR3 sequence is CASSQETPPSPYEQYF. CDR3 DNA sequence: TGTGCCAGCAGCCAAGAGACACCCCCTTCCCCCTACGAGCAGTACTTC. V is TRBV3-1 (or the pseudogene TRBV3-2) and J is TRBJ2-7; no clear D gene. Germline CDR1 LGHDT, CDR2 YNNKEL (reference sequence). The CDR3 has 16 amino acids. The V gene lost 0 bases and the J gene lost 2 bases, with 14 bases spanning the gap.

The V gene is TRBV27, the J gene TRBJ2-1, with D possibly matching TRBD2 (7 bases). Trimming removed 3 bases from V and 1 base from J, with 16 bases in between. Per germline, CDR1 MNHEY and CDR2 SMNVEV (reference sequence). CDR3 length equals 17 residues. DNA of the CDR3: TGTGCCAGCAGTTTTCGAGGGGGGGCTCTATCCTACAATGAGCAGTTCTTC. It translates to CASSFRGGALSYNEQFF.

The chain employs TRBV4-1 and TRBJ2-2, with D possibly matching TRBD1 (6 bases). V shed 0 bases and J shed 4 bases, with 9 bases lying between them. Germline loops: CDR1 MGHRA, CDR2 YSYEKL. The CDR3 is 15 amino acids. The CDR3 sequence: CASSQEGHFTGELFF. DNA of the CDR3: TGCGCCAGCAGCCAAGAGGGACACTTCACCGGGGAGCTGTTTTTT.

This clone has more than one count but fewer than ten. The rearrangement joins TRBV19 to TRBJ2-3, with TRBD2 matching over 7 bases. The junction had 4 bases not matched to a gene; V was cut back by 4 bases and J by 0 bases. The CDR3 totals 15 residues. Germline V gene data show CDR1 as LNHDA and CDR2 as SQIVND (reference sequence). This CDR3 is CASSTAGDSTDTQYF. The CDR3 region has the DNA TGTGCCAGTAGTACGGCGGGGGATAGCACAGATACGCAGTATTTT.

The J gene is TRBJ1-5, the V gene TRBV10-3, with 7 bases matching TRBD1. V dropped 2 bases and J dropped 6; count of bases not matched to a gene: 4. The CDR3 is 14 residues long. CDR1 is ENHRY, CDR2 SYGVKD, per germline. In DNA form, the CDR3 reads TGTGCCATCAGTGAGACCGACAGGGTTCAGCCCCAGCATTTT. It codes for CAISETDRVQPQHF.

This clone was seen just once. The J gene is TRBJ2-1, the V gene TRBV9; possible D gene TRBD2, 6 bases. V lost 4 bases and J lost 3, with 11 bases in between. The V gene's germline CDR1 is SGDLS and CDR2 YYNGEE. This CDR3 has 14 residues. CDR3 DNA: TGTGCCAGCAGCCCCCGGACTATCTACAATGAGCAGTTCTTC. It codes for CASSPRTIYNEQFF.

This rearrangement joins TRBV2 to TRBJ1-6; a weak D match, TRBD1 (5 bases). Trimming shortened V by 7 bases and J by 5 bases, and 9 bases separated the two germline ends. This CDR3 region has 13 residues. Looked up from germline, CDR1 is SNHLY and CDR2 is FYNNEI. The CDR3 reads CASKKDNNSPLHF. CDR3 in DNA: TGTGCCAGCAAGAAGGACAATAATTCACCCCTCCACTTT.

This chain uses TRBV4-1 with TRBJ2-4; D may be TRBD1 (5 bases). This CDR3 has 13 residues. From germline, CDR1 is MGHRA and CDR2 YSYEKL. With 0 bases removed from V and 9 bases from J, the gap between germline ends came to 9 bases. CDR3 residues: CASSQEKGFIQYF. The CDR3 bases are TGCGCCAGCAGCCAAGAAAAGGGGTTCATTCAGTACTTC.

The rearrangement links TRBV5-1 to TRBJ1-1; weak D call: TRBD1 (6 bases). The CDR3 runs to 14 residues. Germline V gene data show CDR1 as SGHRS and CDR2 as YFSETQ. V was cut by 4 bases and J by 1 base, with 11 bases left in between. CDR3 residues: CASSLQGWNTEAFF. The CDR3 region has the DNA TGCGCCAGCAGCCTCCAGGGGTGGAACACTGAAGCTTTCTTT.

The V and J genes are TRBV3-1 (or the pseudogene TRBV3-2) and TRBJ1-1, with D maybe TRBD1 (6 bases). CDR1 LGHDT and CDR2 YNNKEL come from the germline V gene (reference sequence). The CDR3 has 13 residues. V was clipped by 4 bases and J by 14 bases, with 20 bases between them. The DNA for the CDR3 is TGTGCCAGCAGCCCGTCCCGGGACACACCGGGGTTCTTT. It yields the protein CASSPSRDTPGFF.

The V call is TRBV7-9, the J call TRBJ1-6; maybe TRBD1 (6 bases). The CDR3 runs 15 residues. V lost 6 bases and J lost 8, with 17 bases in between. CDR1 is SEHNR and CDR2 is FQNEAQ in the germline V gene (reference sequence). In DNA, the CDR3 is TGTGCCAGCAGGGGCTTACAGGGAGATTATTCACCCCTCCACTTT. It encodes CASRGLQGDYSPLHF.

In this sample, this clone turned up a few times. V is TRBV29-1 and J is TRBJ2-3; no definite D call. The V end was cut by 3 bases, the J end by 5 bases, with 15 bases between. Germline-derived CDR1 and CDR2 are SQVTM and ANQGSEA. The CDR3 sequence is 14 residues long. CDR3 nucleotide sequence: TGCAGCGTTGACTTGGCCTCAGAGGAAGATACGCAGTATTTT. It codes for CSVDLASEEDTQYF.